This record covers a single T cell receptor (beta chain). Its matching antigen is unknown. Profiling relied on immunoSEQ multiplex PCR, and the TCRdb table lists in-frame clones only, not all of them. The sample has roughly 2,000,000 clones; approximately 94% are singletons. The source of the sample is a study of shared clonotypes between healthy human individuals. CD45RO-negative CD8 cells positively selected for CCR7 made up the naive population, which excluded terminally differentiated effector memory CD45RA+ cells. Adult donors, all healthy and HIV-negative, had no recent acute infections or vaccinations. Study results and limitations: Memory subsets generally showed lower estimated richness than naive subsets.

Germline loops: CDR1 MGHRA, CDR2 YSYEKL. Trimming removed 0 bases from V and 0 bases from J; junction bases left unmatched: 5. The CDR3 is 16 residues long. This clonotype originated in a man aged 18 to 35 in good health. This sequence joins TRBV4-1 and TRBJ2-7; 7 bases fit TRBD1. Sequencing input: naive CD8+ T cells sorted from blood. The CDR3: CASSQEGDRTSYEQYF. For the CDR3, the DNA is TGCGCCAGCAGCCAAGAAGGGGACAGAACCTCCTACGAGCAGTACTTC.